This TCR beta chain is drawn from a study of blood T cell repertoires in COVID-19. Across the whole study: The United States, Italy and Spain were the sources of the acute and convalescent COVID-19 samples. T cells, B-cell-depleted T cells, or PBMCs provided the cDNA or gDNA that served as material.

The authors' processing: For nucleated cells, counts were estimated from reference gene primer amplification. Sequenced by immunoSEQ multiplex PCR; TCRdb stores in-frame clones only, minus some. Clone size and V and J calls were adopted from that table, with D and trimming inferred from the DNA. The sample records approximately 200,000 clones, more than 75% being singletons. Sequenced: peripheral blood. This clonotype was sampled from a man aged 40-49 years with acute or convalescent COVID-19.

Here the CDR3 reads CASSTRGVTYNSPLHF. DNA for the CDR3: TGTGCCAGCAGCACGCGGGGGGTGACCTATAATTCACCCCTCCACTTT. The rearrangement uses TRBV6-6 and TRBJ1-6; possible D gene TRBD1, 5 bases. V was shortened by 6 bases and J by 2 bases, with 14 bases between the two germline ends. CDR3 size: 16 residues. Germline CDR1 reads MNHNY; CDR2 reads SVGAGI (reference sequence).